The rows below give T cell receptor beta chains drawn from one sample of a study of blood T cell repertoires in COVID-19. Using immunoSEQ multiplex PCR, the repertoire was profiled, and TCRdb retains in-frame clones only, with some absent. Of 85,000 to 95,000 clones listed, about 78% were seen once; the top ten hold approximately 14%. The sequencing sample was made of peripheral blood. The receptors shown here come from a woman of 80 years or more with acute or convalescent COVID-19. Each CDR3 is given with its conserved first and last residue. The D gene is left open where the match is weak. Size tells how often a clone was seen (once, few, many) or the class of an expanded clone, and some rows leave it out.

d_gene | abundance | j_gene | v_gene | CDR3aa | CDR3nt
. | . | TRBJ2-5 | TRBV7-2 | CASSLGTSYLETQYF | TGTGCCAGCAGCTTAGGAACTTCTTACTTAGAGACCCAGTACTTC
. | . | TRBJ1-4 | TRBV2 | CASREESTNEKLFF | TGTGCCAGCAGAGAGGAGTCAACTAATGAAAAACTGTTTTTT
. | . | TRBJ2-7 | TRBV27 | CAIGGRDTYEQYF | TGTGCCATCGGTGGCAGGGACACCTACGAGCAGTACTTC
. | . | TRBJ2-2 | TRBV7-2 | CASSLLGVSGELFF | TGTGCCAGCAGCTTATTAGGAGTATCCGGGGAGCTGTTTTTT
TRBD2 | . | TRBJ2-3 | TRBV7-9 | CASSLGASGVDTQYF | TGTGCCAGCAGCTTAGGGGCTAGCGGGGTGGATACGCAGTATTTT
TRBD1 | . | TRBJ1-5 | TRBV6-6 | CASTTGAFNQPQHF | TGTGCCAGCACTACAGGGGCCTTCAATCAGCCCCAGCATTTT
. | . | TRBJ2-5 | TRBV18 | CASSPPLQETQYF | TGTGCCAGCTCACCACCCTTACAAGAGACCCAGTACTTC
TRBD1 | few | TRBJ2-6 | TRBV5-1 | CASPKSTGTGYLSGANVLTF | TGCGCCAGCCCAAAATCGACCGGGACAGGATATCTCTCTGGGGCCAACGTCCTGACTTTC
TRBD1 | . | TRBJ2-1 | TRBV4-3 | CASSQDTPDRGIWNEQFF | TGCGCCAGCAGCCAAGATACCCCAGACAGGGGAATATGGAATGAGCAGTTCTTC
. | . | TRBJ2-2 | TRBV6-6 | CASIALAAFGELFF | TGTGCCAGCATCGCACTAGCAGCATTCGGGGAGCTGTTTTTT
. | once | TRBJ2-1 | TRBV19 | CASSVRAFPGYNEQFF | TGTGCCAGTAGTGTAAGAGCCTTCCCGGGCTACAATGAGCAGTTCTTC
. | . | TRBJ2-3 | TRBV6-2/TRBV6-3 | CASSYPGSTGDTQYF | TGTGCCAGCAGTTACCCAGGCTCTACAGGAGATACGCAGTATTTT
TRBD1 | once | TRBJ1-2 | TRBV5-8 | CASRWTGLSGGNGYTF | TGTGCCAGCAGGTGGACAGGGCTGAGCGGAGGGAATGGCTACACCTTC
. | . | TRBJ1-1 | TRBV6-5 | CASDIPYWNTEAFF | TGTGCCAGTGACATTCCATACTGGAACACTGAAGCTTTCTTT
. | . | TRBJ2-7 | TRBV3-1/TRBV3-2 | CASSQRLQSTYEQYF | TGTGCCAGCAGCCAACGACTTCAGAGTACCTACGAGCAGTACTTC
TRBD1 | few | TRBJ1-1 | TRBV7-2 | CASSLNRGTEAFF | TGTGCCAGCAGCTTGAACAGGGGGACTGAAGCTTTCTTT
. | . | TRBJ1-4 | TRBV6-5 | CASSYQGLNEKLFF | TGTGCCAGCAGTTACCAGGGATTGAATGAAAAACTGTTTTTT
. | . | TRBJ1-2 | TRBV7-2 | CASSLGRYYGYTF | TGTGCCAGCAGCTTAGGGAGGTACTATGGCTACACCTTC
TRBD1 | . | TRBJ2-7 | TRBV5-7 | CASSLDRGPYEQYF | TGTGCCAGCAGCTTGGACAGGGGGCCCTACGAGCAGTACTTC
TRBD1 | . | TRBJ1-2 | TRBV7-9 | CASRGQGALNYGYTF | TGTGCCAGCAGGGGACAGGGGGCTCTCAACTATGGCTACACCTTC
. | . | TRBJ1-1 | TRBV12-5 | CASGLVRGGTEAFF | TGTGCTAGTGGTTTGGTAAGGGGGGGCACTGAAGCTTTCTTT
. | . | TRBJ1-1 | TRBV19 | CASSINRRMNTEAFF | TGTGCCAGTAGTATCAACAGGCGAATGAACACTGAAGCTTTCTTT
. | . | TRBJ2-7 | TRBV5-6 | CASSLWVGKGLLSYEQYF | TGTGCCAGCAGCTTGTGGGTGGGGAAAGGACTCCTCTCCTACGAGCAGTACTTC
. | . | TRBJ1-2 | TRBV6-5 | CASWTPGHTYGYTF | TGTGCCAGCTGGACTCCGGGACACACATATGGCTACACCTTC
. | . | TRBJ1-1 | TRBV12-3/TRBV12-4 | CASSTDGTEAFF | TGTGCCAGCAGTACTGACGGGACTGAAGCTTTCTTT
. | . | TRBJ1-2 | TRBV28 | CASGLGDSNYGYTF | TGTGCCAGCGGCTTAGGTGACAGTAACTATGGCTACACCTTC
TRBD1 | . | TRBJ1-6 | TRBV7-2 | CASSPGTGSSPLHF | TGTGCCAGCAGCCCCGGGACAGGGAGCTCACCCCTCCACTTT
. | . | TRBJ2-3 | TRBV10-3 | CAISESSGSDTQYF | TGTGCCATCAGTGAGTCGTCAGGGTCAGATACGCAGTATTTT
TRBD1 | few | TRBJ2-2 | TRBV9 | CASRQGANTGELFF | TGTGCCAGCAGACAGGGGGCGAATACCGGGGAGCTGTTTTTT
TRBD1 | once | TRBJ1-2 | TRBV18 | CASSPFDRGYGYTF | TGTGCCAGCTCACCTTTCGACAGGGGCTATGGCTACACCTTC
TRBD1 | . | TRBJ1-6 | TRBV5-1 | CASSLGTGLNSPLHF | TGCGCCAGCAGCTTGGGGACAGGGCTTAATTCACCCCTCCACTTT
. | . | TRBJ1-2 | TRBV7-3 | CASSSGAGSGYTF | TGTGCCAGCAGCTCAGGGGCAGGGAGTGGCTACACCTTC
TRBD1 | . | TRBJ1-4 | TRBV29-1 | CSAVRGLGAEKLFF | TGCAGCGCAGTAAGGGGGCTGGGGGCTGAAAAACTGTTTTTT
. | few | TRBJ1-1 | TRBV9 | CASSVAQGLGTEAFF | TGTGCCAGCAGCGTAGCACAGGGCTTAGGGACTGAAGCTTTCTTT
. | few | TRBJ1-4 | TRBV9 | CASSVVGAPNEKLFF | TGTGCCAGCAGCGTAGTGGGCGCTCCTAATGAAAAACTGTTTTTT
. | . | TRBJ1-1 | TRBV15 | CATSREAGMNTEAFF | TGTGCCACCAGCAGAGAGGCAGGCATGAACACTGAAGCTTTCTTT
TRBD2 | . | TRBJ2-3 | TRBV5-4 | CASSVRLAGGTDTQYF | TGTGCCAGCAGCGTACGACTAGCGGGGGGGACAGATACGCAGTATTTT
. | . | TRBJ2-3 | TRBV15 | CATQEGTSTDTQYF | TGTGCCACCCAGGAGGGGACTAGCACAGATACGCAGTATTTT
. | . | TRBJ1-1 | TRBV18 | CASSPGGQDTEAFF | TGTGCCAGCTCACCGGGGGGGCAAGACACTGAAGCTTTCTTT